This T cell receptor beta chain was observed in a study of early T cells in non-severe SARS-CoV-2 infection. Study conclusions and caveats: Matching with VDJdb favored anti-spike CD8 responses (missing private and CD4 specificities).

As regards this clonotype: The antigen is unknown.

This CDR3 is built from 13 residues. Germline CDR1 reads SGDLS; CDR2 reads YYNGEE. With 0 bases removed from V and 3 bases from J, the gap between germline ends came to 6 bases. TCRdb recomputed calls from the 5' RACE reads with MiXCR, one row per CDR3 protein. The sample consists of 100,000 or so distinct CDR3 sequences, about an eighth of them appearing once. The chain links TRBV9 to TRBJ2-5; D unclear. This receptor was obtained from an adult who was a healthcare worker with PCR-confirmed SARS-CoV-2 infection or an uninfected control (not recorded which). The sequencing sample was made of whole blood. CDR3 nucleotide sequence: TGTGCCAGCAGCGTAGGGGCGGAAGAGACCCAGTACTTC. This gives the protein CASSVGAEETQYF.